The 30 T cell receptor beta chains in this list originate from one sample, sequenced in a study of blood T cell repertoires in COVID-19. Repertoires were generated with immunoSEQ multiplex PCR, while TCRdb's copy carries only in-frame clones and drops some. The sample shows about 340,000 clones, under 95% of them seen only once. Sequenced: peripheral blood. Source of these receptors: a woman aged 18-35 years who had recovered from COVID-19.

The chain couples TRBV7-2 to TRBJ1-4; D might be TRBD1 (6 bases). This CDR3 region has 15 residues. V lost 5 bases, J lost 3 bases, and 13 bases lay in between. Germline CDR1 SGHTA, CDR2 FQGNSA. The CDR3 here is CASSIQGTSNEKLFF. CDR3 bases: TGTGCCAGCAGCATACAGGGAACCTCTAATGAAAAACTGTTTTTT.

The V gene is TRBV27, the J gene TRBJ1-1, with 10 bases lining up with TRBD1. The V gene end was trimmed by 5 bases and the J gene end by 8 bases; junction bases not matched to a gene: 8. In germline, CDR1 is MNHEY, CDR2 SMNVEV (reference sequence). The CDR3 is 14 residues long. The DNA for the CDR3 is TGTGCCAGCAGTCCGATCGACAGGGGGCAGGAAGCTTTCTTT. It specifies CASSPIDRGQEAFF.

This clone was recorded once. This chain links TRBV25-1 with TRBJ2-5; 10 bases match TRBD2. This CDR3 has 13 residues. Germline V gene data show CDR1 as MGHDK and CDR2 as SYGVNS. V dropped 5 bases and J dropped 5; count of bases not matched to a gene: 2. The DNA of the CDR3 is TGTGCCAGCAGTAGAGCGGGAGGGGAGACCCAGTACTTC. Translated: CASSRAGGETQYF.

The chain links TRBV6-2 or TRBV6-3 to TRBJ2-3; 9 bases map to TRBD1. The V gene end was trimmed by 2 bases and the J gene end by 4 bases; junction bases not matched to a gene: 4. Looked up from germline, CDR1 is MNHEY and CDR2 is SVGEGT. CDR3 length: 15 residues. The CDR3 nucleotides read TGTGCCAGCAGTTACGGGACAGGGTTCCCAGATACGCAGTATTTT. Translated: CASSYGTGFPDTQYF.

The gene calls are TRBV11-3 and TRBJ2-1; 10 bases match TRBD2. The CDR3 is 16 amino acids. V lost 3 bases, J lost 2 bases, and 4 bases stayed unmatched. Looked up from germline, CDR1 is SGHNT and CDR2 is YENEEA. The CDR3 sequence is CASSFLTSGTYNEQFF. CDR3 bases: TGTGCCAGCAGCTTTCTAACTAGCGGGACCTACAATGAGCAGTTCTTC.

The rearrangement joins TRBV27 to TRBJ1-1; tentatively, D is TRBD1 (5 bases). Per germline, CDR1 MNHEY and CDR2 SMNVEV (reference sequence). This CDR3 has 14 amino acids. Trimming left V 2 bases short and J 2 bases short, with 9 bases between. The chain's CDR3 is CASSLLRANTEAFF. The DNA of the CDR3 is TGTGCCAGCAGTTTACTCAGGGCCAACACTGAAGCTTTCTTT.

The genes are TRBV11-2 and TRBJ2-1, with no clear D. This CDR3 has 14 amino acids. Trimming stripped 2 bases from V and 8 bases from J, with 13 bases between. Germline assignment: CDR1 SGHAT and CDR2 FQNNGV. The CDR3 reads CASSLLKFQDEQFF. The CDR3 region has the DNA TGTGCCAGCAGCTTATTGAAGTTCCAGGATGAGCAGTTCTTC.

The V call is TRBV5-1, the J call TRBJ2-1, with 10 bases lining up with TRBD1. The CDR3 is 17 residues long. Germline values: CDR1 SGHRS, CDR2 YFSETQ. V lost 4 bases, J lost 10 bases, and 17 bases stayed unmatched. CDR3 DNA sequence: TGCGCCAGCAGCGTCCGGGACAGGGGTCCCTCTTTTAGGGAGCAGTTCTTC. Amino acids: CASSVRDRGPSFREQFF.

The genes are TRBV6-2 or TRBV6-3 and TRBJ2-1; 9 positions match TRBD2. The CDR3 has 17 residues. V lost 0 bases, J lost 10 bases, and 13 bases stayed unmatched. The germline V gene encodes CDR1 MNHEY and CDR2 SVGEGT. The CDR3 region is CASSYSIVAGDAPEQFF. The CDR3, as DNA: TGTGCCAGCAGTTACTCGATAGTAGCGGGGGATGCGCCGGAGCAGTTCTTC.

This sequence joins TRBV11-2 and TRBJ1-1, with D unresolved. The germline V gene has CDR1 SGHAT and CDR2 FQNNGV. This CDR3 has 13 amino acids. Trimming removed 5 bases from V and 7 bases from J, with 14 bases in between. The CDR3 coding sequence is TGTGCCAGCAGCCATCGGCCCGAGGGTGAAGCTTTCTTT. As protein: CASSHRPEGEAFF. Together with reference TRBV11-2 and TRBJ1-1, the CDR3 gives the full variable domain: EAGVAQSPRYKIIEKRQSVAFWCNPISGHATLYWYQQILGQGPKLLIQFQNNGVVDDSQLPKDRFSAERLKGVDSTLKIQPAKLEDSAVYLCASSHRPEGEAFFGQGTRLTVV.

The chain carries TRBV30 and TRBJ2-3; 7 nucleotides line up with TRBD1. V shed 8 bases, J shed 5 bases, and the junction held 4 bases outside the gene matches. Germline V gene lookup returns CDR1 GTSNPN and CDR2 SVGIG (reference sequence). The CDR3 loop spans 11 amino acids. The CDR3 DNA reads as TGTGCCGGGACAGATCTAGATACGCAGTATTTT. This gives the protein CAGTDLDTQYF.

In DNA form, the CDR3 reads TGTGCCAGCAGCCAATTGACTAGCGTCAATGAGCAGTTCTTC. The encoded protein is CASSQLTSVNEQFF. V and J are TRBV13 and TRBJ2-1, with TRBD2 matching 8 bases. This CDR3 spans 14 amino acids. CDR1 and CDR2 from the germline V gene are PRHDT and FYEKMQ (reference sequence). The V and J ends lost 5 bases and 6 bases, in that order; junction bases with no gene match: 6. Full variable domain (outside the CDR3, taken from reference TRBV13 and TRBJ2-1): AAGVIQSPRHLIKEKRETATLKCYPIPRHDTVYWYQQGPGQDPQFLISFYEKMQSDKGSIPDRFSAQQFSDYHSELNMSSLELGDSALYFCASSQLTSVNEQFFGPGTRLTVL.

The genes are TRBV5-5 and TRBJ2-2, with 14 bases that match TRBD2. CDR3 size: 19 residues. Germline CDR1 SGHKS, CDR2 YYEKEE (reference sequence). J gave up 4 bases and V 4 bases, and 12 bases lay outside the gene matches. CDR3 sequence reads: CASSPTTHGLAGGTGELFF. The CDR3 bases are TGTGCCAGCAGCCCCACAACACACGGACTAGCGGGAGGCACCGGGGAGCTGTTTTTT.

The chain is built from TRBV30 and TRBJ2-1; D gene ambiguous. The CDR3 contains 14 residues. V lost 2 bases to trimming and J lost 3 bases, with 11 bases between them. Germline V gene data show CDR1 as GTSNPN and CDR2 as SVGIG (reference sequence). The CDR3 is CAWSRSAVYNEQFF. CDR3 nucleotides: TGTGCCTGGAGTCGGAGTGCGGTCTACAATGAGCAGTTCTTC.

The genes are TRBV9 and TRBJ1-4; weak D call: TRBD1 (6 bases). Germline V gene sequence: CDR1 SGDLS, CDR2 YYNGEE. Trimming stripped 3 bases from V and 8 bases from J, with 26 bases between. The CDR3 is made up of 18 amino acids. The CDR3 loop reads CASSAPKFAEGTTEKLFF. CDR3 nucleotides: TGTGCCAGCAGCGCACCAAAGTTCGCGGAAGGGACAACAGAAAAACTGTTTTTT.

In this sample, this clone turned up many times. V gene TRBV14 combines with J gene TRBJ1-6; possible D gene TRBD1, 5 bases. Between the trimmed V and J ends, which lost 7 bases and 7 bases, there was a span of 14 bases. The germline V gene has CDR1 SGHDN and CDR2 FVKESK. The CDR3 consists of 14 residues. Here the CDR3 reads CASNSWGGNSPLHF. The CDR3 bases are TGTGCCAGCAATAGCTGGGGCGGCAATTCACCCCTCCACTTT.

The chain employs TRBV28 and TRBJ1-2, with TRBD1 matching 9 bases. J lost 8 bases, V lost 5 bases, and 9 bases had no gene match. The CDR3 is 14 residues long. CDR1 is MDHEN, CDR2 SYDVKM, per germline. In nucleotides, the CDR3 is TGTGCCAGCAGTACCGGACAGGGGTTGAAGGGCTACACCTTC. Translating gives CASSTGQGLKGYTF.

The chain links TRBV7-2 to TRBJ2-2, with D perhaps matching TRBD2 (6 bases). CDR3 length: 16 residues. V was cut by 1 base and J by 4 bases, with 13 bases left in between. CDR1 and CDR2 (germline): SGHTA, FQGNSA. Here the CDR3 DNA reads TGTGCCAGCAGCTTAGTACTTTCTAGCGCCACCGGGGAGCTGTTTTTT. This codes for CASSLVLSSATGELFF.

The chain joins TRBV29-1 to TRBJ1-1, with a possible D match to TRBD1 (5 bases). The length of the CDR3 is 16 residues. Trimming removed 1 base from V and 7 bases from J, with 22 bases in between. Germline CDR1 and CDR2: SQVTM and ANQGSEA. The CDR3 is CSVEGIGGRIADEAFF. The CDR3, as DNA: TGCAGCGTTGAAGGGATCGGGGGGAGGATTGCCGATGAAGCTTTCTTT.

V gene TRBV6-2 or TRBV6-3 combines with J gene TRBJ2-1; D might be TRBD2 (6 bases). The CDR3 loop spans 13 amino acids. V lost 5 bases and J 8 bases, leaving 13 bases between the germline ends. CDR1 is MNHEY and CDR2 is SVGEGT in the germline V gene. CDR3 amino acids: CASSRFREYEQFF. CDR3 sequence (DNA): TGTGCCAGCAGTCGATTCCGGGAGTATGAGCAGTTCTTC.

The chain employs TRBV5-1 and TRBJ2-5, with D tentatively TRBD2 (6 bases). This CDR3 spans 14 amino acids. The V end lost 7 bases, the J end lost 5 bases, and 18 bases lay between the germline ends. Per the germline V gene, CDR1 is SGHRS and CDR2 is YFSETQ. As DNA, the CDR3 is TGCGCCAGCTCCCTGGAGGGACTGGGGGAGACCCAGTACTTC. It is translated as CASSLEGLGETQYF.

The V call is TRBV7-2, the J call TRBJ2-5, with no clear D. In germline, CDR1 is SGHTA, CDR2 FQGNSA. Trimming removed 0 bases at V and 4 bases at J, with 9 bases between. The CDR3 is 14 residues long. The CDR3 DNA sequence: TGTGCCAGCAGCTTAGCTCTGGGCCCAGAGACCCAGTACTTC. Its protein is CASSLALGPETQYF.

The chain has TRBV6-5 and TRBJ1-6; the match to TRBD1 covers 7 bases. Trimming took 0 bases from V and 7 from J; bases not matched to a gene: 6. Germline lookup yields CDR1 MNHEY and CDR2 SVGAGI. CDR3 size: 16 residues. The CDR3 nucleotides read TGTGCCAGCAGTTACTCCTTTCCGACAGGGAATTCACCCCTCCACTTT. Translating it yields CASSYSFPTGNSPLHF.

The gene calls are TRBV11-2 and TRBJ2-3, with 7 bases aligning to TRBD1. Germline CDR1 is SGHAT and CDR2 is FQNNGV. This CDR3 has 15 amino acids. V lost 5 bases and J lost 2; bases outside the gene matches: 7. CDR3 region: CASSLGQMITDTQYF. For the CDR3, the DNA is TGTGCCAGCAGCCTGGGACAGATGATCACAGATACGCAGTATTTT.

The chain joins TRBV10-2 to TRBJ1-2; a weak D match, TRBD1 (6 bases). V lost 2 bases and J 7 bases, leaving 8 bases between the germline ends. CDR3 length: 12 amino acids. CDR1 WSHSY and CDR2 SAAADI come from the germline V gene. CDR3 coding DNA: TGCGCCAGCAGTGAGGTGGGGGCTGGCTACACCTTC. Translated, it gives CASSEVGAGYTF.

DNA of the CDR3: TGCGCCAGCACCGCGGGGGAGATGGGGAGCACAGATACGCAGTATTTT. Amino acid sequence: CASTAGEMGSTDTQYF. This chain connects TRBV5-1 to TRBJ2-3; TRBD2 aligns across 7 bases. The germline V gene has CDR1 SGHRS and CDR2 YFSETQ. The CDR3 runs 16 residues. With 6 bases clipped from V and 0 bases from J, the junction kept 10 bases outside the gene matches.

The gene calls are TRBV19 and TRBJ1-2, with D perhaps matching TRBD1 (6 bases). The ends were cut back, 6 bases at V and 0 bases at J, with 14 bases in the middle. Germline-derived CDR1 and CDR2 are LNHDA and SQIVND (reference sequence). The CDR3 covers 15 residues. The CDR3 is CASSPRQAPNYGYTF. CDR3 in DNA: TGTGCCAGTAGCCCTAGACAGGCACCTAACTATGGCTACACCTTC.

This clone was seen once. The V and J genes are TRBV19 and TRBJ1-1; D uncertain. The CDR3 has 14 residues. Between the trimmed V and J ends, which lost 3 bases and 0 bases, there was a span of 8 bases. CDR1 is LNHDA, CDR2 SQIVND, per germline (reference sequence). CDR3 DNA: TGTGCCAGTAGTATCGGCCAGGTGAACACTGAAGCTTTCTTT. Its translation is CASSIGQVNTEAFF. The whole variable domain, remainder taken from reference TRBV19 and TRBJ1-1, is DGGITQSPKYLFRKEGQNVTLSCEQNLNHDAMYWYRQDPGQGLRLIYYSQIVNDFQKGDIAEGYSVSREKKESFPLTVTSAQKNPTAFYLCASSIGQVNTEAFFGQGTRLTVV.

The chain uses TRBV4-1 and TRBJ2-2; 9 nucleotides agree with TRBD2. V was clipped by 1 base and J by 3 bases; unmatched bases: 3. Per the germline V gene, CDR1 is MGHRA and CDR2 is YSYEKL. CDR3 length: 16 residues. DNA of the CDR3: TGCGCCAGCAGCCAAGGAGCGGGAGGCTACACCGGGGAGCTGTTTTTT. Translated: CASSQGAGGYTGELFF.

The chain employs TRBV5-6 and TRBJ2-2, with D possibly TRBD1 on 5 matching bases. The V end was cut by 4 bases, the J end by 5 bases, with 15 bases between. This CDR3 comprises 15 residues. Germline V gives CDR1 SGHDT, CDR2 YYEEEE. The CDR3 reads CASSAYRKRTGELFF. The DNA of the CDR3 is TGTGCCAGCAGCGCCTACAGGAAAAGGACCGGGGAGCTGTTTTTT.